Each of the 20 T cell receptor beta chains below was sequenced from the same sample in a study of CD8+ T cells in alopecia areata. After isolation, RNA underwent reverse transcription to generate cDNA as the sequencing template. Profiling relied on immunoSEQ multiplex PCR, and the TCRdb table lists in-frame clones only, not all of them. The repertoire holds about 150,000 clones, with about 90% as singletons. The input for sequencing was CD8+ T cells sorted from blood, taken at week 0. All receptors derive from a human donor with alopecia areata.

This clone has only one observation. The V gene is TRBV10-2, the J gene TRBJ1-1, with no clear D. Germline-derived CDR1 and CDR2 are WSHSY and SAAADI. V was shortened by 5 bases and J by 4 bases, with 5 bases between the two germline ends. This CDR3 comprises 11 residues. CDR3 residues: CASSFTTEAFF. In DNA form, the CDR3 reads TGCGCCAGCAGTTTCACCACTGAAGCTTTCTTT.

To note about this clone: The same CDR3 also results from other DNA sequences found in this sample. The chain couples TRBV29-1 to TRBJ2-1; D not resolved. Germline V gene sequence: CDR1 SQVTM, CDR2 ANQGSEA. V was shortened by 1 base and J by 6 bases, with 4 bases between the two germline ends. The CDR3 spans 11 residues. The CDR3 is CSVEGVNEQFF. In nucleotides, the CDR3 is TGCAGCGTTGAAGGGGTCAATGAGCAGTTCTTC.

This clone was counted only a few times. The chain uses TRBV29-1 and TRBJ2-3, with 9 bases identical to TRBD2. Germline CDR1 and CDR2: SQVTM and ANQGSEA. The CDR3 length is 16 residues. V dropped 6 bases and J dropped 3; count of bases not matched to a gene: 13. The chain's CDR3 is CSVIRSFSGRTDTQYF. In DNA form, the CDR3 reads TGCAGCGTCATCCGAAGTTTTAGCGGGAGAACAGATACGCAGTATTTT.

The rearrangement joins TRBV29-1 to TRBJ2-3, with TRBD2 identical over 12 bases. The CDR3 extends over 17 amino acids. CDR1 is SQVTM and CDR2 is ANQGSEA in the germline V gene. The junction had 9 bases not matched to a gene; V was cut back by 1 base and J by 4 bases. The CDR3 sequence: CSVEVASGRALADTQYF. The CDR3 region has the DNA TGCAGCGTTGAAGTGGCTAGCGGGAGGGCCCTGGCAGATACGCAGTATTTT.

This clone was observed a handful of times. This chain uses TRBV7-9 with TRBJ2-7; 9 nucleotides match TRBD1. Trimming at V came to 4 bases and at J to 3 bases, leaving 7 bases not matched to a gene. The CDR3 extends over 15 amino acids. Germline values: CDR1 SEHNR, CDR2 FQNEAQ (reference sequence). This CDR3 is CASSSGQGEFYEQYF. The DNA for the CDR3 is TGTGCCAGCAGCTCGGGACAGGGTGAGTTCTACGAGCAGTACTTC. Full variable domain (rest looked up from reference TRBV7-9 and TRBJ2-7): DTGVSQNPRHKITKRGQNVTFRCDPISEHNRLYWYRQTLGQGPEFLTYFQNEAQLEKSRLLSDRFSAERPKGSFSTLEIQRTEQGDSAMYLCASSSGQGEFYEQYFGPGTRLTVT.

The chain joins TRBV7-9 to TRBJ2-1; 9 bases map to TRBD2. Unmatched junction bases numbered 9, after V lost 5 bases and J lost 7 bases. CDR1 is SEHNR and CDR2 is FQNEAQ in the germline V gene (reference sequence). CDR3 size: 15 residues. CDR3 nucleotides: TGTGCCAGCAGCGACGGGACTAGCTTAGGTAATGAGCAGTTCTTC. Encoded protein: CASSDGTSLGNEQFF.

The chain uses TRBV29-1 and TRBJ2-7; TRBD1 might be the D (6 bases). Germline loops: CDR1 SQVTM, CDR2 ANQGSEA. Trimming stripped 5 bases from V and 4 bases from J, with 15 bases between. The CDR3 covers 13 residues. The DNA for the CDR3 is TGCAGCGTTTCACCGGGACAACTGTACGAGCAGTACTTC. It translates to CSVSPGQLYEQYF.

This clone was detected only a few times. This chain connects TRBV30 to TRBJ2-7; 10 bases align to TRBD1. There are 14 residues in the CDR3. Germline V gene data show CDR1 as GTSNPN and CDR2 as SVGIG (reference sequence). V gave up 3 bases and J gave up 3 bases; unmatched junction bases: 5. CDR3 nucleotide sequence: TGTGCCTGGAGACCCCGGGACAGGGGCTACGAGCAGTACTTC. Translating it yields CAWRPRDRGYEQYF.

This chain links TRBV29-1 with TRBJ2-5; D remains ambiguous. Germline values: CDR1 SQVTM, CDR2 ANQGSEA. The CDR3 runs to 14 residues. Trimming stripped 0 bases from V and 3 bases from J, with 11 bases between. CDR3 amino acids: CSVEDLQLEETQYF. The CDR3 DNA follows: TGCAGCGTTGAAGATCTGCAGCTTGAAGAGACCCAGTACTTC.

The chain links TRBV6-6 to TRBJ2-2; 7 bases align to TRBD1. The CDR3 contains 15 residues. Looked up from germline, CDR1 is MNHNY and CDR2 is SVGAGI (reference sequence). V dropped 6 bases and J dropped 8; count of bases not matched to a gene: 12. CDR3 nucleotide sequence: TGTGCCAGCAGACCGATTGACAGGGCGGAAGGGGAGCTGTTTTTT. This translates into CASRPIDRAEGELFF.

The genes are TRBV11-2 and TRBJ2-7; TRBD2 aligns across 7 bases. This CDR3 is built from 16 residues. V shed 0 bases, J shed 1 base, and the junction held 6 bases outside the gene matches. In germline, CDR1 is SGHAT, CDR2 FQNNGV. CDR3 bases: TGTGCCAGCAGCTTAGAAACTAGCGTTCTATCCTACGAGCAGTACTTC. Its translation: CASSLETSVLSYEQYF.

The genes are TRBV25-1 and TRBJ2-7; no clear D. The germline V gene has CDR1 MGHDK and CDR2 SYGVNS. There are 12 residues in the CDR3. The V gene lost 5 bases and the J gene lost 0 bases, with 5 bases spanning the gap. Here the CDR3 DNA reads TGTGCCAGCAGTCCAGACTCCTACGAGCAGTACTTC. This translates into CASSPDSYEQYF.

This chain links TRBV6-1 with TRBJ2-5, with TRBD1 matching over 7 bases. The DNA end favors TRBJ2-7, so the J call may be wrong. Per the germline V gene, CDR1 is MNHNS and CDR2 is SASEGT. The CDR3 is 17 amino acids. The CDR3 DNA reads TGTGCCAGCAGTGATGCGACAGGGTTGAAGTACTCCTACGAGCAGTACTTC. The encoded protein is CASSDATGLKYSYEQYF.

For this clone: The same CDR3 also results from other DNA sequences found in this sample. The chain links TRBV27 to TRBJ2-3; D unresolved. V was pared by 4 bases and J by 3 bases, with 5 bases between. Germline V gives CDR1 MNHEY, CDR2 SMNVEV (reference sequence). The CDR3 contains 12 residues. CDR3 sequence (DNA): TGTGCCAGCAGTTCACGTACAGATACGCAGTATTTT. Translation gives CASSSRTDTQYF.

The CDR3 reads CASRRFYTGELFF. CDR3 nucleotides: TGTGCCAGCAGACGATTCTACACCGGGGAGCTGTTTTTT. The chain links TRBV27 to TRBJ2-2; D unclear. The germline gives CDR1 MNHEY, CDR2 SMNVEV (reference sequence). V lost 6 bases and J 3 bases, leaving 8 bases between the germline ends. CDR3 length: 13 amino acids.

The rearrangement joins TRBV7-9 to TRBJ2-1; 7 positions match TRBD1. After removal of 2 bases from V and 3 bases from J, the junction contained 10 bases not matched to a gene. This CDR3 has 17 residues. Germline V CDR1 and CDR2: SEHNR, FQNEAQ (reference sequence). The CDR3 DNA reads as TGTGCCAGCAGCTTACCGACAGGGAATAGTGACTACAATGAGCAGTTCTTC. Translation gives CASSLPTGNSDYNEQFF.

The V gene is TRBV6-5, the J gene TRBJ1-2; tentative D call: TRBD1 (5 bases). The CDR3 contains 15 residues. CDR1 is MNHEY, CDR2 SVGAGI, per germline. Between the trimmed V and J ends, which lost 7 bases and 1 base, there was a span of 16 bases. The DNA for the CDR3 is TGTGCCAGCAAGGTGGGGGAAACCTATAACTATGGCTACACCTTC. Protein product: CASKVGETYNYGYTF.

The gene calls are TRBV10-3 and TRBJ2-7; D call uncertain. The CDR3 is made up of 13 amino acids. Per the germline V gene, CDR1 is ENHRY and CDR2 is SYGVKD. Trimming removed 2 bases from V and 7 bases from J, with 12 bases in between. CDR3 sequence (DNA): TGTGCCATCAGTGAGGCGGTGGGTCGGGAGCAGTACTTC. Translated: CAISEAVGREQYF.

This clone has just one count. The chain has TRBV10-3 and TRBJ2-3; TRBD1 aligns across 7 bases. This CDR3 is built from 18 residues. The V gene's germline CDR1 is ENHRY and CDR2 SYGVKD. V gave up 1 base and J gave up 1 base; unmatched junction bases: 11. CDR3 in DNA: TGTGCCATCAGTGAGTTTGAGGGACAGAGCCTCGGCACAGATACGCAGTATTTT. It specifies CAISEFEGQSLGTDTQYF.

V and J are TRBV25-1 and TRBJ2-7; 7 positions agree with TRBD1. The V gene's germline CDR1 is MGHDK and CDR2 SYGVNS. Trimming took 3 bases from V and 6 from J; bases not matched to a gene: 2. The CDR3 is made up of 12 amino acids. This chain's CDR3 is CASSDPGGEQYF. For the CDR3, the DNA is TGTGCCAGCAGTGACCCAGGGGGCGAGCAGTACTTC.